The T cell receptor (beta chain) described here comes from a study of T cell responses to AZD1222 COVID-19 vaccine. Assay used: immunoSEQ multiplex PCR; TCRdb lists only in-frame clones, some missing. The sample lists about 110,000 clones, approximately 90% occurring once. There are a few counts of this clone. Its antigen is undetermined. Study-level results: White British people made up most donors, females outnumbered males, and clonal diversity was possibly underestimated. Just a handful of people given AZD1222 tested seropositive at baseline.

Looked up from germline, CDR1 is MNHEY and CDR2 is SVGEGT. Trimming took 6 bases from V and 0 from J; bases not matched to a gene: 10. This CDR3 contains 17 residues. This receptor was identified in an adult in good health. J is TRBJ1-1 and V is TRBV6-2 or TRBV6-3; TRBD1 matches at 10 bases. The sequences come from peripheral blood, collected on day 0 of AZD1222 vaccination. CDR3 protein: CASRPRQGARMNTEAFF. The CDR3 DNA is TGTGCCAGCAGACCTCGACAGGGGGCCCGGATGAACACTGAAGCTTTCTTT.